These 21 T cell receptor beta chains originate from one sample sequenced in a study of radiotherapy plus CTLA-4 blockade in lung cancer. The assay was immunoSEQ multiplex PCR, and TCRdb's table has in-frame clones only and misses some. The sample has roughly 80,000 clones; roughly 74% are singletons. The starting material was peripheral blood, obtained from a patient treated with radiotherapy plus ipilimumab. Receptors were obtained from a human donor with non-small cell lung cancer whose response to radiotherapy plus ipilimumab could not be evaluated.

This chain joins TRBV28 and TRBJ1-2; D is perhaps TRBD1 (5 bases). Trimming stripped 3 bases from V and 3 bases from J, with 8 bases between. The CDR3 sequence is 13 residues long. Germline V gene data show CDR1 as MDHEN and CDR2 as SYDVKM. CDR3 nucleotide sequence: TGTGCCAGCAGTTTCAGGGCGTACTATGGCTACACCTTC. The encoded protein is CASSFRAYYGYTF.

This chain uses TRBV4-3 with TRBJ1-1; possible D gene TRBD1, 6 bases. The CDR3 sequence is 15 residues long. The germline CDR1 and CDR2 sequences are LGHNA and YSLEER. V was trimmed by 1 base and J by 9 bases, leaving 18 bases between them. This chain's CDR3 is CASSQGTPGADKAFF. In DNA form, the CDR3 reads TGCGCCAGCAGCCAAGGAACCCCAGGGGCGGACAAAGCTTTCTTT.

On this clone: Sequence at one end of the junction differs from germline and may be a read error. This rearrangement joins TRBV5-1 to TRBJ1-6; D possibly corresponds to TRBD1 (5 bases). Germline V gene data show CDR1 as SGHRS and CDR2 as YFSETQ. This CDR3 spans 14 amino acids. The CDR3 region is CASSRDGSNSALHF. CDR3 in DNA: TGCGCCAGCAGCCGGGACGGGAGTAATTCAGCCCTCCACTTT.

This rearrangement joins TRBV5-1 to TRBJ1-6; D is unresolved. The germline V gene has CDR1 SGHRS and CDR2 YFSETQ. The CDR3 length is 17 residues. V shed 0 bases and J shed 7 bases, with 17 bases lying between them. The CDR3 is CASSLDLGLSGNSPLHF. CDR3 in DNA: TGCGCCAGCAGCTTGGACCTGGGCCTCTCGGGGAATTCACCCCTCCACTTT.

This clone was seen ten or more times. The CDR3: CASSLGQNTYNEQFF. CDR3 coding DNA: TGTGCCAGCAGTTTGGGGCAGAATACCTACAATGAGCAGTTCTTC. The V and J genes are TRBV27 and TRBJ2-1; TRBD1 might be the D (5 bases). The germline gives CDR1 MNHEY, CDR2 SMNVEV (reference sequence). This CDR3 has 15 amino acids. The V and J ends lost 3 bases and 2 bases respectively, with 11 bases between them.

In its sample, this clone was seen a few times. The V and J genes are TRBV2 and TRBJ1-3; D is undetermined. Trimming removed 0 bases at V and 0 bases at J, with 12 bases between. Per the germline V gene, CDR1 is SNHLY and CDR2 is FYNNEI. The CDR3 extends over 17 amino acids. CDR3 sequence reads: CASSEAVTMASGNTIYF. CDR3 DNA sequence: TGTGCCAGCAGTGAAGCGGTAACCATGGCCTCTGGAAACACCATATATTTT.

This clone was recorded a few times. DNA for the CDR3: TGTGCCAGGGCCGGGACTTCTGATAACACCGGGGAGCTGTTTTTT. Its translation is CARAGTSDNTGELFF. The V and J genes are TRBV2 and TRBJ2-2, with D possibly being TRBD2 (6 bases). Trimming cost V 9 bases and J 2 bases, with 16 bases left between them. This CDR3 has 15 amino acids. Germline CDR1 is SNHLY and CDR2 is FYNNEI.

Only one count was recorded for this clone. V and J are TRBV6-5 and TRBJ1-1; TRBD1 matches at 8 bases. This CDR3 has 15 amino acids. The V gene end was trimmed by 5 bases and the J gene end by 2 bases; junction bases not matched to a gene: 7. The V gene's germline CDR1 is MNHEY and CDR2 SVGAGI. CDR3 coding DNA: TGTGCCAGCAGTCCAGGGACAGGTGGAAACACTGAAGCTTTCTTT. Encoded protein: CASSPGTGGNTEAFF.

The gene calls are TRBV9 and TRBJ1-3; the match to TRBD1 covers 8 bases. CDR3 length: 14 residues. Per germline, CDR1 SGDLS and CDR2 YYNGEE. The J segment lost 6 bases and the V segment lost 1 base, leaving 3 bases of the junction unmatched. The CDR3: CASSVTTGENTIYF. The CDR3, as DNA: TGTGCCAGCAGCGTAACGACAGGGGAAAACACCATATATTTT.

A word on this clone: Germline is not matched at one junction end, which may reflect a read error. The V call is TRBV5-1, the J call TRBJ2-7; TRBD1 matches at 10 bases. The CDR3 is 15 residues long. From germline, CDR1 is SGHRS and CDR2 YFSETQ. The CDR3 region is CASSFGDRGLYEQYF. For the CDR3, the DNA is TGTGCCAGCAGCTTCGGAGACAGGGGGCTCTACGAGCAGTACTTC.

This clone was detected a few times. V usage is TRBV2 and J usage is TRBJ1-6; 7 bases align to TRBD1. J lost 14 bases, V lost 2 bases, and 9 bases had no gene match. Germline-derived CDR1 and CDR2 are SNHLY and FYNNEI. The CDR3 length is 14 residues. The CDR3 sequence is CASSESGGLSALHF. CDR3 sequence (DNA): TGTGCCAGCAGTGAATCAGGGGGTCTTTCGGCCCTCCACTTT.

The chain links TRBV7-2 to TRBJ2-1, with D possibly being TRBD1 (5 bases). The CDR3 spans 15 residues. Germline values: CDR1 SGHTA, CDR2 FQGNSA. V shed 4 bases and J shed 2 bases, with 12 bases lying between them. CDR3 region: CASSYQGAAYNEQFF. CDR3 DNA: TGTGCCAGCAGCTACCAAGGGGCGGCCTACAATGAGCAGTTCTTC.

This clone turned up a few times. The chain employs TRBV9 and TRBJ2-5; 13 positions match TRBD2. V shed 0 bases and J 2 bases; nucleotides not matched to a gene: 4. Germline V lookup: CDR1 SGDLS, CDR2 YYNGEE. This CDR3 is 17 amino acids long. CDR3 in DNA: TGTGCCAGCAGCGTAGGGGGACTAGCGGGATTACAAGAGACCCAGTACTTC. It codes for CASSVGGLAGLQETQYF.

The V call is TRBV6-6, the J call TRBJ2-1; 10 bases align to TRBD1. Looked up from germline, CDR1 is MNHNY and CDR2 is SVGAGI (reference sequence). CDR3 size: 15 residues. The trim removed 5 bases at V and 9 bases at J, leaving 10 bases unmatched. The CDR3 DNA reads TGTGCCAGCAGTACCGGGACAGGGGTGCAGCGTGAGCAGTTCTTC. Translated: CASSTGTGVQREQFF.

In nucleotides, the CDR3 is TGTGCCAGCAGCGCGGGTTTCAACGGGGAGCTGTTTTTT. Translation: CASSAGFNGELFF. The chain employs TRBV9 and TRBJ2-2; D is uncertain. The CDR3 loop spans 13 amino acids. Trimming shortened V by 3 bases and J by 7 bases, and 10 bases separated the two germline ends. Germline V lookup: CDR1 SGDLS, CDR2 YYNGEE. The full variable domain, completed using reference TRBV9 and TRBJ2-2, is DSGVTQTPKHLITATGQRVTLRCSPRSGDLSVYWYQQSLDQGLQFLIQYYNGEERAKGNILERFSAQQFPDLHSELNLSSLELGDSALYFCASSAGFNGELFFGEGSRLTVL.

This clone was counted only a few times. This chain connects TRBV28 to TRBJ2-1; D may be TRBD2 (6 bases). Looked up from germline, CDR1 is MDHEN and CDR2 is SYDVKM. V was trimmed by 1 base and J by 2 bases, leaving 24 bases between them. The CDR3 extends over 20 amino acids. CDR3 region: CASSLSGSYSLPLTYNEQFF. CDR3 sequence (DNA): TGTGCCAGCAGTTTATCCGGGAGCTACTCTCTCCCACTAACCTACAATGAGCAGTTCTTC.

The chain has TRBV14 and TRBJ2-5; 7 bases line up with TRBD2. CDR1 is SGHDN, CDR2 FVKESK, per germline. This CDR3 contains 16 residues. Germline trimming cut 4 bases from V and 0 bases from J; bases unmatched to any gene: 8. CDR3: CASSLSGVYHQETQYF. DNA for the CDR3: TGTGCCAGCAGCCTGAGCGGGGTCTACCACCAAGAGACCCAGTACTTC.

The chain carries TRBV4-1 and TRBJ1-2; TRBD1 is a possible D gene (5 bases). Trimming removed 7 bases from V and 1 base from J, with 13 bases in between. CDR1 is MGHRA and CDR2 is YSYEKL in the germline V gene. The CDR3 covers 14 residues. CDR3 region: CASKRMGGNYGYTF. DNA of the CDR3: TGCGCCAGCAAAAGAATGGGGGGTAACTATGGCTACACCTTC.

The rearrangement links TRBV5-1 to TRBJ1-2, with TRBD1 identical over 7 bases. CDR3 size: 15 residues. The V and J ends lost 0 bases and 4 bases, in that order; junction bases with no gene match: 6. Germline V gene data show CDR1 as SGHRS and CDR2 as YFSETQ. The CDR3 reads CASSLGNRGPYGYTF. The CDR3 DNA reads TGCGCCAGCAGCTTGGGGAACAGGGGTCCCTATGGCTACACCTTC.

This chain links TRBV7-2 with TRBJ2-3, with 8 bases aligning to TRBD2. This CDR3 spans 17 amino acids. After removal of 1 base from V and 0 bases from J, the junction contained 6 bases not matched to a gene. Germline V gene lookup returns CDR1 SGHTA and CDR2 FQGNSA. CDR3 in amino acids: CASSLGFGTRSTDTQYF. The CDR3 DNA reads as TGTGCCAGCAGCTTAGGGTTCGGGACTAGGAGCACAGATACGCAGTATTTT.

This sequence joins TRBV19 and TRBJ1-2, with D possibly TRBD1 on 6 matching bases. CDR3 length: 15 residues. V was trimmed by 6 bases and J by 2 bases, leaving 16 bases between them. Germline V gene lookup returns CDR1 LNHDA and CDR2 SQIVND (reference sequence). The CDR3 here is CASSPRWTVNYGYTF. Written as DNA, the CDR3 is TGTGCCAGTAGCCCGAGATGGACAGTCAACTATGGCTACACCTTC.